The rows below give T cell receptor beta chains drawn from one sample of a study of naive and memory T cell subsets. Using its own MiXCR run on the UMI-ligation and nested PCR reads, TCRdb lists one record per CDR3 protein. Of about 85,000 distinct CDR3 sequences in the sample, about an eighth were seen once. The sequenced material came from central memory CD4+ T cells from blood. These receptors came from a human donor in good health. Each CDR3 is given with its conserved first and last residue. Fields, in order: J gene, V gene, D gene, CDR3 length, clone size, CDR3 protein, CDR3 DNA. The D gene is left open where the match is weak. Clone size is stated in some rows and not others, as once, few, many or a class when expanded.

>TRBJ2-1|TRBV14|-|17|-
CASSQYGVWTAPYEQFF
TGTGCCAGCAGCCAATATGGGGTGTGGACCGCCCCATATGAGCAGTTCTTC
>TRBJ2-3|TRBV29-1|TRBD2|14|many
CSVAGTSGINTQYF
TGCAGCGTAGCCGGGACTAGCGGGATAAATACGCAGTATTTT
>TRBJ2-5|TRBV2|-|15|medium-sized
CASHSPGAVQETQYF
TGTGCCAGCCATAGCCCCGGGGCGGTTCAAGAGACCCAGTACTTC
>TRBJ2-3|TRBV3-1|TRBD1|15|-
CASSYGQGVTDTQYF
TGTGCCAGCAGCTACGGACAGGGGGTAACAGATACGCAGTATTTT
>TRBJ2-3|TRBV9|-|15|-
CASSVAGGTTDTQYF
TGTGCCAGCAGCGTAGCGGGCGGGACCACAGATACGCAGTATTTT
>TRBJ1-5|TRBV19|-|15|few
CASSEQIWSSQPQHF
TGTGCCAGTAGTGAACAGATCTGGTCTTCTCAGCCCCAGCATTTT
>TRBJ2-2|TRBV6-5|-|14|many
CASSADRNTGELFF
TGTGCCAGCAGTGCGGACAGAAACACCGGGGAGCTGTTTTTT
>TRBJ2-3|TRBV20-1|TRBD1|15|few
CSARDPGGARDTQYF
TGCAGTGCTAGAGATCCAGGGGGTGCACGGGATACGCAGTATTTT
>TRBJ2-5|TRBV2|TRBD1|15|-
CASSETWAGGETQYF
TGTGCCAGCAGTGAGACCTGGGCAGGGGGAGAGACCCAGTACTTC
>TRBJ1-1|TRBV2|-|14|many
CASRLITVNTEAFF
TGTGCCAGCAGACTGATTACGGTGAACACTGAAGCTTTCTTT
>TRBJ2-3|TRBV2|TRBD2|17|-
CASSPRLAGDFTDTQYF
TGTGCCAGCAGTCCTCGACTAGCGGGAGACTTCACAGATACGCAGTATTTT
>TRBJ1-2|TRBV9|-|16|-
CASSTPPPGLDYGYTF
TGTGCCAGCAGCACACCCCCCCCAGGGCTGGACTATGGCTACACCTTC
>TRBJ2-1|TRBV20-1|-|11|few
CSAKRTGDWVF
TGCAGTGCTAAAAGGACGGGAGATTGGGTCTTC
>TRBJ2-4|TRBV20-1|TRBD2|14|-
CSARPREGSHIQYF
TGCAGTGCTAGACCGCGGGAGGGCTCGCACATTCAGTACTTC
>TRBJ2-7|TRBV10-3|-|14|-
CAISESKADYEQYF
TGTGCCATCAGTGAGTCGAAGGCAGACTACGAGCAGTACTTC
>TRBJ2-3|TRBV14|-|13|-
CASSPSGARTQYF
TGTGCCAGCAGCCCCTCCGGGGCCCGGACGCAGTATTTT
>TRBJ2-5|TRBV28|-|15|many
CASGPLARSQETQYF
TGTGCCAGCGGCCCCTTGGCCCGGTCCCAAGAGACCCAGTACTTC
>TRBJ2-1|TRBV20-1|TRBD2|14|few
CSALLAGGPNEQFF
TGCAGTGCTCTGCTAGCGGGAGGTCCAAATGAGCAGTTCTTC
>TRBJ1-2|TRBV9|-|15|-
CASSVGPDSLYGYTF
TGTGCCAGCAGCGTCGGACCGGATAGTCTCTATGGCTACACCTTC
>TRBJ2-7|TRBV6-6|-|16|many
CASSTLVQGTPYEQYF
TGTGCCAGCAGCACCCTAGTACAGGGAACTCCCTACGAGCAGTACTTC
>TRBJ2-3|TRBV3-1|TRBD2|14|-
CASSQSGRAVTQYF
TGTGCCAGCAGCCAAAGCGGGAGGGCCGTGACGCAGTATTTT
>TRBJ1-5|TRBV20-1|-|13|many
CSAPAYLGQPQHF
TGCAGTGCTCCAGCTTACTTAGGCCAGCCCCAGCATTTT
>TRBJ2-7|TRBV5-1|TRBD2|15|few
CASSRRLADQYEQYF
TGCGCCAGCAGTCGAAGACTAGCGGACCAGTACGAGCAGTACTTC
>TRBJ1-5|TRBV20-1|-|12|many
CSARAVGQPQHF
TGCAGTGCTAGAGCTGTGGGGCAGCCCCAGCATTTT
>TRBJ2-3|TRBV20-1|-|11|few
CSAVHTDTQYF
TGCAGTGCGGTGCACACAGATACGCAGTATTTT
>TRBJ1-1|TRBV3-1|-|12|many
CASSPGNTEAFF
TGTGCCAGCAGCCCAGGGAACACTGAAGCTTTCTTT
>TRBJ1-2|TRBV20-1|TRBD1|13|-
CSARGTGARGYTF
TGCAGTGCTAGAGGCACAGGGGCTCGGGGCTACACCTTC
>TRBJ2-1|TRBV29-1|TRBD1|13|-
CSVEGDRGQEQFF
TGCAGCGTTGAAGGAGACAGGGGGCAAGAGCAGTTCTTC
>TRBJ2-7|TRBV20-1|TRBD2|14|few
CSANGLAGAGEQYF
TGCAGTGCTAATGGACTAGCGGGAGCTGGGGAGCAGTACTTC
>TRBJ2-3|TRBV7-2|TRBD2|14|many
CASKWGEGPGTQYF
TGTGCCAGCAAGTGGGGGGAGGGCCCGGGAACGCAGTATTTT
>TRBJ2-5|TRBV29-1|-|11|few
CSVEDLRTQYF
TGCAGCGTTGAGGACTTGCGGACCCAGTACTTC
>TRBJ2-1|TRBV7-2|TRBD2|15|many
CASSSGLAGTNEQFF
TGTGCCAGCAGCTCTGGACTAGCGGGTACCAATGAGCAGTTCTTC
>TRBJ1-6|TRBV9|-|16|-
CASSATGHPVKGALHF
TGTGCCAGCAGCGCAACCGGACACCCGGTAAAGGGGGCCCTCCACTTT
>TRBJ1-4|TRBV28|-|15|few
CASSQGPATNEKLFF
TGTGCCAGCAGTCAAGGACCCGCAACTAATGAAAAACTGTTTTTT
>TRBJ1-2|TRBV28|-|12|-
CASSGGLYGYTF
TGTGCCAGCAGCGGGGGGCTCTATGGCTACACCTTC
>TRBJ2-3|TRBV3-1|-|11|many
CASSGTRTQYF
TGTGCCAGCAGCGGGACAAGGACGCAGTATTTT
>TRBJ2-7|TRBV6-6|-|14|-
CASRRPGLGEEQYF
TGTGCCAGCAGACGACCGGGCCTGGGTGAGGAGCAGTACTTC
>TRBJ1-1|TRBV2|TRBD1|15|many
CASTGTGKRNTEAFF
TGTGCCAGCACCGGGACAGGGAAAAGGAACACTGAAGCTTTCTTT
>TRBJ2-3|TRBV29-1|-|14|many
CSVRVSSSTDTQYF
TGCAGCGTACGCGTTAGCAGTAGCACAGATACGCAGTATTTT
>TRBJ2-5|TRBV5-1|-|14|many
CASSPSGAQETQYF
TGCGCCAGCAGCCCGAGTGGGGCCCAAGAGACCCAGTACTTC
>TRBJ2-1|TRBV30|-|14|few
CAWVIGRGNRKGFF
TGTGCCTGGGTTATTGGTAGGGGGAACCGGAAAGGGTTCTTC
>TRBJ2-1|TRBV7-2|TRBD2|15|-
CASSLGTSFNNEQFF
TGTGCCAGCAGCTTGGGGACTAGTTTCAACAATGAGCAGTTCTTC
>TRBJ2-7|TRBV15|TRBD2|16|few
CATSRVGLAASYEQYF
TGTGCCACCAGCAGAGTCGGGCTAGCGGCTTCCTACGAGCAGTACTTC
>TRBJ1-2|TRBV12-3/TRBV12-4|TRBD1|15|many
CASSFPGQGIYGYTF
TGTGCCAGCAGTTTCCCGGGACAGGGAATCTATGGCTACACCTTC
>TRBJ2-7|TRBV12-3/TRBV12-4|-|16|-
CASSLGSAQLPYEQYF
TGTGCCAGCAGTTTAGGTTCAGCCCAACTCCCCTACGAGCAGTACTTC
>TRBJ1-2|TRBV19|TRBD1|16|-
CASSIAATGTFYGYTF
TGTGCCAGTAGTATAGCTGCGACAGGGACCTTCTATGGCTACACCTTC
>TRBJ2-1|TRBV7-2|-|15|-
CASSLINSGTSEQFF
TGTGCCAGCAGCCTTATTAATAGCGGAACCAGTGAGCAGTTCTTC
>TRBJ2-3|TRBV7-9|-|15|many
CASQPQGSSTDTQYF
TGTGCCAGTCAACCTCAGGGCTCTAGCACAGATACGCAGTATTTT
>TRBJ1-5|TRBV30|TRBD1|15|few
CAWTRDRGSNQPQHF
TGTGCCTGGACCCGGGACAGGGGCAGCAATCAGCCCCAGCATTTT
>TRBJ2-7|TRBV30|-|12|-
CAWSAWEYEQYF
TGTGCCTGGAGTGCTTGGGAGTACGAGCAGTACTTC
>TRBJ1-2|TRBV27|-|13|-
CASKTGANYGYTF
TGTGCCAGCAAGACAGGAGCAAACTATGGCTACACCTTC
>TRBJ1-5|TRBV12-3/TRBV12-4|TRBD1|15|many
CASSLGQGVDQPQHF
TGTGCCAGCAGTTTAGGACAGGGAGTCGATCAGCCCCAGCATTTT
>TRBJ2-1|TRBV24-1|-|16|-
CATSDTGKGDRNEQFF
TGTGCCACCAGTGATACCGGTAAGGGGGATCGCAATGAGCAGTTCTTC
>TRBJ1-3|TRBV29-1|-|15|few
CSVVVGPSGGNTIYF
TGCAGCGTTGTCGTAGGGCCTAGTGGTGGAAACACCATATATTTT
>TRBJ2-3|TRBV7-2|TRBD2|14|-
CASSPGLATDTQYF
TGTGCCAGCAGCCCAGGACTAGCAACAGATACGCAGTATTTT
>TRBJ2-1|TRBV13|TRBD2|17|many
CASSLLHLSGRPYEQFF
TGTGCCAGCAGCTTACTACATCTAAGCGGGAGGCCCTATGAGCAGTTCTTC